This T cell receptor beta chain was profiled in a study of blood T cell repertoires in COVID-19. Looking at the study overall: Samples of COVID-19 (acute and convalescent) were obtained from the United States, Italy and Spain.

Trimming at V came to 4 bases and at J to 6 bases, leaving 8 bases not matched to a gene. There are 14 residues in the CDR3. CDR1 SGHVS and CDR2 FNYEAQ come from the germline V gene. Clones were sequenced by immunoSEQ multiplex PCR, and TCRdb holds only the in-frame ones, with some missing. Of about 280,000 clones listed, 85% to 90% were seen once; the top ten hold under 2.5%. The receptor's source is a woman aged 60 to 75 who had recovered from COVID-19. V usage is TRBV7-6 and J usage is TRBJ2-7, with TRBD2 matching 8 bases. The material sequenced was PBMCs or T cells enriched from blood (not recorded which). The CDR3 sequence: CASSSLGGGREQYF. DNA for the CDR3: TGTGCCAGCAGCTCTCTAGGCGGGGGGCGCGAGCAGTACTTC.